The source of this T cell receptor beta chain is a study of CD8 T cells in ankylosing spondylitis. Study observations and caveats: Disease-linked clones were found to be CD8+ and relatively rare in peripheral blood. For ankylosing spondylitis blood, a TCR beta motif of roughly 8 highly homologous variants appeared characteristic.

TCRdb ran MiXCR on the 5' RACE reads and lists one entry per CDR3 protein. The sample shows 200,000 to 250,000 distinct CDR3 sequences, over 9.5% of them seen only once. This clonotype was picked up a small number of times. Its antigen remains unidentified. The CDR3 has 17 amino acids. The V end lost 2 bases, the J end lost 0 bases, and 16 bases lay between the germline ends. Germline assignment: CDR1 MNHEY and CDR2 SVGAGI. This receptor was identified in a male donor with ankylosing spondylitis or in good health (not recorded which). The chain recombines TRBV6-5 with TRBJ2-5; either TRBD1 or TRBD2 may fit D (6 bases each). The material sequenced was blood, either unsorted or a sorted T cell fraction (not recorded which). The CDR3, as DNA: TGTGCCAGCAGTTACGGGGGCGCAGGAGGGTACCAAGAGACCCAGTACTTC. It yields the protein CASSYGGAGGYQETQYF.